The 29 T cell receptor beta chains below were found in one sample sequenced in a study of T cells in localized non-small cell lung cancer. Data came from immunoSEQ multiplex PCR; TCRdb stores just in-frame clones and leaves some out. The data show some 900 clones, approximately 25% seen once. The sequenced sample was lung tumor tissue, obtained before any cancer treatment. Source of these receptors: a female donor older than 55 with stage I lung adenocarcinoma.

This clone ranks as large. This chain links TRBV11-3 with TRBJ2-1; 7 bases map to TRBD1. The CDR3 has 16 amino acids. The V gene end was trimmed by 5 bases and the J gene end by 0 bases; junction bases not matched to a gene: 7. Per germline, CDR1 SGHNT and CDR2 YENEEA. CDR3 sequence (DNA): TGTGCCAGCAGCCCCGGACAGGAAAGCTCCTACAATGAGCAGTTCTTC. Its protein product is CASSPGQESSYNEQFF.

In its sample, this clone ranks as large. CDR3 in amino acids: CASSSSGNPSYEQYF. The CDR3 DNA sequence: TGTGCCAGCAGTTCTTCAGGGAATCCTTCCTACGAGCAGTACTTC. J is TRBJ2-7 and V is TRBV6-8; a possible D gene is TRBD1 (5 bases). Trimming pared 4 bases from V and 1 base from J, leaving 14 bases between. The CDR3 length is 15 residues. The germline CDR1 and CDR2 sequences are MNHGY and SAAAGT.

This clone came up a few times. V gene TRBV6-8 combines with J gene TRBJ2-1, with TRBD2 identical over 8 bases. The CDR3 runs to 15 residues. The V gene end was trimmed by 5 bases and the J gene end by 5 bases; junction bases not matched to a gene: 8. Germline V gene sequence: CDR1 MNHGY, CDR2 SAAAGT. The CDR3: CASSPSSGRDNEQFF. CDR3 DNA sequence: TGTGCCAGCAGTCCGAGCAGCGGGAGAGACAATGAGCAGTTCTTC.

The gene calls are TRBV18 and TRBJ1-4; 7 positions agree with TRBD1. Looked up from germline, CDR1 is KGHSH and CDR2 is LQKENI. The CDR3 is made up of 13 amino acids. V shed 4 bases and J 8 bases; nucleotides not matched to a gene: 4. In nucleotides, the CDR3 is TGTGCCAGCTCACGTGAGACAGGGGAAAAACTGTTTTTT. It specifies CASSRETGEKLFF.

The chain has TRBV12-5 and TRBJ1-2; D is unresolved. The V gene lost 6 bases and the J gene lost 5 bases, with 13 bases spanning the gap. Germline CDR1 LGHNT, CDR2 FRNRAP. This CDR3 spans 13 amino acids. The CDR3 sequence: CASGLHGTYGYTF. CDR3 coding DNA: TGTGCTAGTGGCCTACACGGAACTTATGGCTACACCTTC.

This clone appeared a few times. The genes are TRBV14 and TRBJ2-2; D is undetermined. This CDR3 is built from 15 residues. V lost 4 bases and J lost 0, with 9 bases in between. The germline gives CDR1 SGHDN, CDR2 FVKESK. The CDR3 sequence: CASSLTPANTGELFF. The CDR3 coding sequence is TGTGCCAGCAGCCTGACGCCGGCGAACACCGGGGAGCTGTTTTTT.

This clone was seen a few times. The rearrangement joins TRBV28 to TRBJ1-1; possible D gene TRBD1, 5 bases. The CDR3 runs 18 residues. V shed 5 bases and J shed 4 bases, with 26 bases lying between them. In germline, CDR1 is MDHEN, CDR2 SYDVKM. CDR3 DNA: TGTGCCAGCAGTAAGTCCCCGTCGCAGGGTCGAAGCGGCACTGAAGCTTTCTTT. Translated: CASSKSPSQGRSGTEAFF.

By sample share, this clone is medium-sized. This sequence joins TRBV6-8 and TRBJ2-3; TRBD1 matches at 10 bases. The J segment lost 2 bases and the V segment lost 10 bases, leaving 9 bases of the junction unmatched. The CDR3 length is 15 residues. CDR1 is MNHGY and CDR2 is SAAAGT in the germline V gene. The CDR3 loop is CAITRGTGDTDTQYF. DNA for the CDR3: TGTGCCATCACCCGCGGGACAGGGGACACAGATACGCAGTATTTT.

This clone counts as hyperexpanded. CDR3 coding DNA: TGTGCCAGCAGTCCGAGCCTGGGGGGACCGAACACTGAAGCTTTCTTT. Its translation: CASSPSLGGPNTEAFF. The rearrangement uses TRBV28 and TRBJ1-1, with TRBD1 as a possible D gene (5 bases). Germline V gene lookup returns CDR1 MDHEN and CDR2 SYDVKM. V dropped 5 bases and J dropped 1 base, with 17 bases sitting between them. The CDR3 length is 16 residues.

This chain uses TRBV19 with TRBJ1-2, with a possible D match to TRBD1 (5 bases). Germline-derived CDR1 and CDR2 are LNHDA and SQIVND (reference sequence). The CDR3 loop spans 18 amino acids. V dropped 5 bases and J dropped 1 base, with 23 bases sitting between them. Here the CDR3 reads CASSPTRVPRSNNYGYTF. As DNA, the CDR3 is TGTGCCAGTAGTCCGACCAGGGTACCCCGATCAAATAACTATGGCTACACCTTC.

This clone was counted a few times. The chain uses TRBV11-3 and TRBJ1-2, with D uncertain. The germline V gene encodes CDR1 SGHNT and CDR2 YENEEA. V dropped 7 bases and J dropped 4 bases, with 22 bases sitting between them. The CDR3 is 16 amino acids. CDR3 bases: TGTGCCAGCACCGATGGACGGATTTTACGGGGCTATGGCTACACCTTC. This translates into CASTDGRILRGYGYTF.

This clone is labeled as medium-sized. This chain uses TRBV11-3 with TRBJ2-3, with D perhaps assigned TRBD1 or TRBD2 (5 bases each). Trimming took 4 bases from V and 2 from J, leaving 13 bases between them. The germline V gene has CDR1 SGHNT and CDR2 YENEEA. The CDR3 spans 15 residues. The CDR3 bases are TGTGCCAGCAGCTCTTTGGGGGTGTTCACAGATACGCAGTATTTT. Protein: CASSSLGVFTDTQYF.

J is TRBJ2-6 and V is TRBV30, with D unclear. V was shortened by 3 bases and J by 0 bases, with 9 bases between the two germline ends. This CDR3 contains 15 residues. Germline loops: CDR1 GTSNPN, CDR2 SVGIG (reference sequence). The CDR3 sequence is CAWRGSGSGANVLTF. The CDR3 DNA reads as TGTGCCTGGAGAGGCTCGGGCTCTGGGGCCAACGTCCTGACTTTC.

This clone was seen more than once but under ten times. Here the CDR3 reads CASLGTLGNTIYF. DNA for the CDR3: TGTGCCAGCCTGGGGACACTGGGAAACACCATATATTTT. This chain connects TRBV18 to TRBJ1-3; tentative D call: TRBD1 (6 bases). Per the germline V gene, CDR1 is KGHSH and CDR2 is LQKENI. The CDR3 length is 13 residues. V lost 8 bases and J 4 bases, leaving 12 bases between the germline ends.

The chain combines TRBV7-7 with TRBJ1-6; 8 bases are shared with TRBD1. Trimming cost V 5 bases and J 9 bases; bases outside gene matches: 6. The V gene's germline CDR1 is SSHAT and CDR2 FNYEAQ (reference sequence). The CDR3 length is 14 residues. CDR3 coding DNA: TGTGCCAGCAGCCCTTCCAGGGGGCCTTCACCCCTCCACTTT. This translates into CASSPSRGPSPLHF.

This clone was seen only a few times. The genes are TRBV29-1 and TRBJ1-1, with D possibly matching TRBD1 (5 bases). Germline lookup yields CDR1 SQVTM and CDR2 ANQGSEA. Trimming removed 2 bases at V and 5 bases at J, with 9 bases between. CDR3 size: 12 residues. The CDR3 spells CSVEKGLTEAFF. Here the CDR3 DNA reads TGCAGCGTTGAAAAGGGGTTGACTGAAGCTTTCTTT.

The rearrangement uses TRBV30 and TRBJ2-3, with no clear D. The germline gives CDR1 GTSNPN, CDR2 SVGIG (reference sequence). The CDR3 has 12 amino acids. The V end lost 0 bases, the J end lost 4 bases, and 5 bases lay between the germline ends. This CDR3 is CAWSVPPDTQYF. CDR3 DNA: TGTGCCTGGAGTGTACCCCCAGATACGCAGTATTTT.

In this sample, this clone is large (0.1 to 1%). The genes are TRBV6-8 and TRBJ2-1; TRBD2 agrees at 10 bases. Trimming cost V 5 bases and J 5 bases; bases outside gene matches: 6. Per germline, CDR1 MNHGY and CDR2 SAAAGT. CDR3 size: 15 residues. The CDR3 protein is CASSILAGEDNEQFF. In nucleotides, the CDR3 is TGTGCCAGCAGTATCCTAGCGGGAGAAGACAATGAGCAGTTCTTC.

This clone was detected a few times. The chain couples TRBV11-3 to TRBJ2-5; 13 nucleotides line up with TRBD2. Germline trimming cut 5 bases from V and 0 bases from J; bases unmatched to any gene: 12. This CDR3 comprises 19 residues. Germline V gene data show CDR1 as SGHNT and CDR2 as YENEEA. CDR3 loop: CASSHGLAGANPYQETQYF. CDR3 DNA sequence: TGTGCCAGCAGCCATGGACTAGCGGGGGCTAACCCTTACCAAGAGACCCAGTACTTC.

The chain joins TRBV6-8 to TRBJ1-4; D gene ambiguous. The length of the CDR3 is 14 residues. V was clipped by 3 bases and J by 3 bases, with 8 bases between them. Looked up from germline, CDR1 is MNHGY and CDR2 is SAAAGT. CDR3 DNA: TGTGCCAGCAGTTATTTGCATGCTAATGAAAAACTGTTTTTT. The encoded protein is CASSYLHANEKLFF.

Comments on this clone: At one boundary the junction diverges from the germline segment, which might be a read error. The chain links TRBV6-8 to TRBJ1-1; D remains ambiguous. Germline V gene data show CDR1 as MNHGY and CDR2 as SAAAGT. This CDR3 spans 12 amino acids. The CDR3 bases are TGTGCCATCAGTGGTCGAGGGACTGAAGCTTTCTTT. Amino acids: CAISGRGTEAFF.

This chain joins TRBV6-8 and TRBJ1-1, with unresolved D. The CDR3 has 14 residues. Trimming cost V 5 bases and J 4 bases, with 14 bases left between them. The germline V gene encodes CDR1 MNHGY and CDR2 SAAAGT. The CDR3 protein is CASSEVARRTEAFF. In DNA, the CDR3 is TGTGCCAGCAGTGAGGTGGCCCGGCGCACTGAAGCTTTCTTT.

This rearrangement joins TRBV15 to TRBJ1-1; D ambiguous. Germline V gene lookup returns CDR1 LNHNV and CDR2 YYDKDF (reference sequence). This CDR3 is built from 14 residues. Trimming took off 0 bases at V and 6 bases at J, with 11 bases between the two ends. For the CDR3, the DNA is TGTGCCACCAGCAGAGAAACGCGATCCGCTGAAGCTTTCTTT. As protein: CATSRETRSAEAFF.

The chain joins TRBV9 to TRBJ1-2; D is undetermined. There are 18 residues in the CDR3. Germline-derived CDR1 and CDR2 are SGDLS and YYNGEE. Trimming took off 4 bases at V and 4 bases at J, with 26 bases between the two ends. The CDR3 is CASSPWEGGIPPRYGYTF. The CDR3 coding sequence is TGTGCCAGCAGCCCCTGGGAGGGTGGAATTCCGCCGCGCTATGGCTACACCTTC.

The CDR3 protein is CASSLEGQGTGELFF. In nucleotides, the CDR3 is TGTGCCAGCAGTTTGGAGGGACAGGGGACCGGGGAGCTGTTTTTT. This rearrangement joins TRBV28 to TRBJ2-2, with 10 bases matching TRBD1. The trim removed 3 bases at V and 5 bases at J, leaving 3 bases unmatched. Germline assignment: CDR1 MDHEN and CDR2 SYDVKM. This CDR3 is built from 15 residues.

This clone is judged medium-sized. The CDR3 coding sequence is TGTGCCAGCAGGGAGGGTACGAATCAGCCCCAGCATTTT. This translates into CASREGTNQPQHF. The chain recombines TRBV2 with TRBJ1-5, with D unclear. This CDR3 contains 13 residues. Germline V gene lookup returns CDR1 SNHLY and CDR2 FYNNEI. Trimming shortened V by 6 bases and J by 4 bases, and 10 bases separated the two germline ends. Full variable domain (remainder filled in from reference TRBV2 and TRBJ1-5): EPEVTQTPSHQVTQMGQEVILRCVPISNHLYFYWYRQILGQKVEFLVSFYNNEISEKSEIFDDQFSVERPDGSNFTLKIRSTKLEDSAMYFCASREGTNQPQHFGDGTRLSIL.

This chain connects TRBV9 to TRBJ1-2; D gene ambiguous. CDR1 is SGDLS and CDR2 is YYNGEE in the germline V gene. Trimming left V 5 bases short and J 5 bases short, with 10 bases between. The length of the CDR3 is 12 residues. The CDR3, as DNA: TGTGCCAGCAGGGCGGAAATGTATGGCTACACCTTC. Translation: CASRAEMYGYTF.

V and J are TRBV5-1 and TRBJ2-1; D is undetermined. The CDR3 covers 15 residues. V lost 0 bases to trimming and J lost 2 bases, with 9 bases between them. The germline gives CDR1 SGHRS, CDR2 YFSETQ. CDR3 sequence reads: CASSLATDAYNEQFF. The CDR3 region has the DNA TGCGCCAGCAGCTTGGCCACGGACGCCTACAATGAGCAGTTCTTC.

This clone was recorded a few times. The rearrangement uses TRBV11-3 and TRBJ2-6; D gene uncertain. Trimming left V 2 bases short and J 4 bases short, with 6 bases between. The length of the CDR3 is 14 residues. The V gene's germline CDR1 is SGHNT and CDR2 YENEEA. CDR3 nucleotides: TGTGCCAGCAGCTTAATGGTCGGGGCCAACGTCCTGACTTTC. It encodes CASSLMVGANVLTF.